The next 6 T cell receptor beta chains were all read from a single sample in a study of OX40 agonist ivuxolimab in advanced cancers. Receptor libraries were prepared by the immunoSEQ multiplex PCR assay. The source is immuneACCESS, and TCRdb retained only in-frame sequences with V and J called. Part of the clones is not carried over; for the studies checked, unresolved V genes explain less than half of this, and the remainder is unexplained. The sample table contains 65,000 to 75,000 clones; only one count was recorded for 85% of them. The leading ten clones occupy under 0.9% of the sample. The sample was CD4+ or CD8+ T cells sorted from blood, taken in a trial of the OX40 agonist ivuxolimab. These receptors were obtained from an adult with an advanced solid tumor such as melanoma, head and neck, liver or kidney cancer.

The CDR3 DNA is TGCGCCAGCAGCCTCGACAAGACTGAAGCTTTCTTT. This encodes CASSLDKTEAFF. The rearrangement links TRBV5-1 to TRBJ1-1, with D uncertain. Germline V CDR1 and CDR2: SGHRS, YFSETQ. The CDR3 is 12 residues long. V lost 4 bases to trimming and J lost 5 bases, with 9 bases between them.

V and J are TRBV6-5 and TRBJ2-1; D perhaps matches TRBD2 (6 bases). This CDR3 is 13 amino acids long. V gave up 6 bases and J gave up 9 bases, with 15 bases separating them. Germline V gene data show CDR1 as MNHEY and CDR2 as SVGAGI. CDR3: CASRRRGRTEQFF. The CDR3 DNA reads TGTGCCAGCAGAAGACGGGGGAGGACTGAGCAGTTCTTC.

The CDR3 nucleotides read TGTGCCAGCAGCCAGGGCCGCTCTTCCGGGACCTTC. Amino acids: CASSQGRSSGTF. V usage is TRBV7-9 and J usage is TRBJ1-2; tentatively, D is TRBD1 (5 bases). This CDR3 region has 12 residues. The ends were cut back, 5 bases at V and 14 bases at J, with 18 bases in the middle. Germline V gives CDR1 SEHNR, CDR2 FQNEAQ (reference sequence).

The chain combines TRBV19 with TRBJ2-1; D remains ambiguous. The CDR3 contains 13 residues. Trimming pared 5 bases from V and 7 bases from J, leaving 12 bases between. Germline V gene data show CDR1 as LNHDA and CDR2 as SQIVND (reference sequence). CDR3 loop: CASSQVGGNEQFF. In nucleotides, the CDR3 is TGTGCCAGTAGTCAGGTGGGTGGGAATGAGCAGTTCTTC.

The V call is TRBV21-1, the J call TRBJ2-7; the table assigns TRBD1, which was not confirmed against the DNA. TRBV21-1 constitutes a pseudogene. The length of the CDR3 is 15 residues. In DNA, the CDR3 is TGTGCCAGCAGCACGAGGGACAGGGGAGGACACGAGCAGTACTTC. Protein: CASSTRDRGGHEQYF.

The CDR3: CSTGEETQYF. CDR3 nucleotides: TGCAGTACGGGTGAGGAGACCCAGTACTTC. V is TRBV20-1 and J is TRBJ2-5, with no clear D. Germline assignment: CDR1 DFQATT and CDR2 SNEGSKA (reference sequence). This CDR3 is built from 10 residues. Trimming took off 8 bases at V and 5 bases at J, with 9 bases between the two ends.